The entry below describes one TCR beta chain. The CDR3 is 15 residues long. Trimming took 5 bases from V and 0 from J; bases not matched to a gene: 1. The germline CDR1 and CDR2 sequences are LNHDA and SQIVND (reference sequence). This sample was included in a study of CD8 T cells in Susac syndrome. RNA totalling roughly 0.5 to 1 ug underwent reverse transcription with random hexamers. TCRdb passed the immunoSEQ multiplex PCR reads through MiXCR, listing each CDR3 protein once. This sample has 200,000 to 300,000 distinct CDR3 sequences, with 90% to 97% found just once. The sample comprised CD4+ T cells from PBMCs. This clonotype was sampled from a human donor with Susac syndrome. The chain recombines TRBV19 with TRBJ2-1; 10 positions match TRBD2. CDR3 sequence (DNA): TGTGCCAGTAGTTGGACTAGCGGCTCCTACAATGAGCAGTTCTTC. This gives the protein CASSWTSGSYNEQFF.